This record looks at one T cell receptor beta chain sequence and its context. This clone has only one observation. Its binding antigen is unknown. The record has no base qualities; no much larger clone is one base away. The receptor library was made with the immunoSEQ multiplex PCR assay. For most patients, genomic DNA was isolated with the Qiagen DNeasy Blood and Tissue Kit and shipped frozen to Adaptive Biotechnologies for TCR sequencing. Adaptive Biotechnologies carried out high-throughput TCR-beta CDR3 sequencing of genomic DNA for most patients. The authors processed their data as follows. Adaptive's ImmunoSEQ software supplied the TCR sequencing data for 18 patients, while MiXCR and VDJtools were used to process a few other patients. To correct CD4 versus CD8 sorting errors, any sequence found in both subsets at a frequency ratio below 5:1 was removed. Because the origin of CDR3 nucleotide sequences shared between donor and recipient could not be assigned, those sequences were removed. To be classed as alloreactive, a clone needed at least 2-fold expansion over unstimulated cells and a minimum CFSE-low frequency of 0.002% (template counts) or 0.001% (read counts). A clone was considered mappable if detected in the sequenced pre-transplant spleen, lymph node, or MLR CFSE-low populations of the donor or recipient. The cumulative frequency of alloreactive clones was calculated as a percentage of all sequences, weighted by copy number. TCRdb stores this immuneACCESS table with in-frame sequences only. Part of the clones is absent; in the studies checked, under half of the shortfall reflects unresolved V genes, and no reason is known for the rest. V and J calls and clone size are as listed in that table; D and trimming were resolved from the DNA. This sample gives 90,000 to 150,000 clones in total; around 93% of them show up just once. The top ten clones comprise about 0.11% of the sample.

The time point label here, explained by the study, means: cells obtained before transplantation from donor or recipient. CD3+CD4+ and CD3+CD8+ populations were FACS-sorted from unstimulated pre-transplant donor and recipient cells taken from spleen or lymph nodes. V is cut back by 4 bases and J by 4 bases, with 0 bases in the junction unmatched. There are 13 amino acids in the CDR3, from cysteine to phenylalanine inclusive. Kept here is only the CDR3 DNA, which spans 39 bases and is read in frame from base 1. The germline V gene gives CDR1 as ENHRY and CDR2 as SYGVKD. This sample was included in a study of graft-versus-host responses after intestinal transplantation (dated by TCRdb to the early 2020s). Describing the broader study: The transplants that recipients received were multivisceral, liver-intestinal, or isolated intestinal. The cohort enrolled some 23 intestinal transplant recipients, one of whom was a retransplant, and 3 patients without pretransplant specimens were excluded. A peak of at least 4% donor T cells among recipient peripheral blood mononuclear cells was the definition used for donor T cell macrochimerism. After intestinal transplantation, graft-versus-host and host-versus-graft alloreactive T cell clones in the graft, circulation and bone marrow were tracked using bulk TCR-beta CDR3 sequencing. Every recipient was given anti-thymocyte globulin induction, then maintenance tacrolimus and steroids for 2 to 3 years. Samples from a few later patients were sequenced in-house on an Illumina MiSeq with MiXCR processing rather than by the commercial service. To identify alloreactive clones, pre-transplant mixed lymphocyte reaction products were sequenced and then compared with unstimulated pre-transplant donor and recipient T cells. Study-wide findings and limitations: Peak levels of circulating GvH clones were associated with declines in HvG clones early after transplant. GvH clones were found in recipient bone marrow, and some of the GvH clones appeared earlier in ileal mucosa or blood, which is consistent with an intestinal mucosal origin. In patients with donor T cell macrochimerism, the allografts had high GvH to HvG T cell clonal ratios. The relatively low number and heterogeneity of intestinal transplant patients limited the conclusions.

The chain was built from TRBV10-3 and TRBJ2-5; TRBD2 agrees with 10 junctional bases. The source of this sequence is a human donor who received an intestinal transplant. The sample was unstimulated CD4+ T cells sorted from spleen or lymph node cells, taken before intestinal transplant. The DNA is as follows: TGTGCCATCAGTGGGACTAGCGGAGAGACCCAGTACTTC. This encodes CAISGTSGETQYF.